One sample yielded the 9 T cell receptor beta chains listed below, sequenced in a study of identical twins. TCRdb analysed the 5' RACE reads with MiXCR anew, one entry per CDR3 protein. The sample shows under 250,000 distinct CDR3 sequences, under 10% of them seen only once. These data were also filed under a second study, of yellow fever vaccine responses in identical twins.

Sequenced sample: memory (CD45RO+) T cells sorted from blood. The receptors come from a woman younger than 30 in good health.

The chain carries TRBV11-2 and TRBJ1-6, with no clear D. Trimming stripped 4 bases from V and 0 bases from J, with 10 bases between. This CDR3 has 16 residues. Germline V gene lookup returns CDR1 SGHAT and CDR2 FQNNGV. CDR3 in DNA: TGTGCCAGCAGCTGGGAGATTCCCTCCTATAATTCACCCCTCCACTTT. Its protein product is CASSWEIPSYNSPLHF.

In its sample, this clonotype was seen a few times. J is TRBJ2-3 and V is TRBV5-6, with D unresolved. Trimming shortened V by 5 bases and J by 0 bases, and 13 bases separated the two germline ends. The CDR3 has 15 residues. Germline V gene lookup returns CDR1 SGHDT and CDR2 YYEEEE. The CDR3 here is CASSKTGSSTDTQYF. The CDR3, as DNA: TGTGCCAGCAGTAAAACCGGATCTAGCACAGATACGCAGTATTTT.

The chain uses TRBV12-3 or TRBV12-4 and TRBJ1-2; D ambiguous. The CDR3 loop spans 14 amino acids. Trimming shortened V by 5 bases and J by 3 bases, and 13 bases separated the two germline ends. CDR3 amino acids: CASSKEGRHYGYTF. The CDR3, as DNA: TGTGCCAGCAGTAAAGAGGGTCGTCACTATGGCTACACCTTC.

Here the CDR3 DNA reads TGCGCCAGCAGTGAGTCGATCAGGGGCGAGCAGTACTTC. The encoded protein is CASSESIRGEQYF. This chain links TRBV10-1 with TRBJ2-7, with D maybe TRBD1 (6 bases). Trimming shortened V by 0 bases and J by 6 bases, and 9 bases separated the two germline ends. CDR1 is WNHNN, CDR2 SYGVQD, per germline (reference sequence). This CDR3 has 13 residues.

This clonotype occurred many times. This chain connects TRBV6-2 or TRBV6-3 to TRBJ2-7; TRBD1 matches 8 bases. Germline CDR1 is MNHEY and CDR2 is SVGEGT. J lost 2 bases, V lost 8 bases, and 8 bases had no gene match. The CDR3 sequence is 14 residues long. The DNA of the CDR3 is TGTGCCAGCTACGGGACAGGCCTTACCTACGAGCAGTACTTC. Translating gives CASYGTGLTYEQYF.

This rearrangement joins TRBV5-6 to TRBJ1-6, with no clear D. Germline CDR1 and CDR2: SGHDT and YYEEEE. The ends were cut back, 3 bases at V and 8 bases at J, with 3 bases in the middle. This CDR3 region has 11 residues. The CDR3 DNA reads TGTGCCAGCAGCTCAGATTCACCCCTCCACTTT. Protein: CASSSDSPLHF.

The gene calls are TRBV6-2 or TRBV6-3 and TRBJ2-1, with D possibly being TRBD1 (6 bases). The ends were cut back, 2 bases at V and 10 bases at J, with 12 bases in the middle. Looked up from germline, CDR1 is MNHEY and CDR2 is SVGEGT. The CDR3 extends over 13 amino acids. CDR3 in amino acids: CASSYETGTEQFF. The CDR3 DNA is TGTGCCAGCAGTTACGAAACAGGGACCGAGCAGTTCTTC.

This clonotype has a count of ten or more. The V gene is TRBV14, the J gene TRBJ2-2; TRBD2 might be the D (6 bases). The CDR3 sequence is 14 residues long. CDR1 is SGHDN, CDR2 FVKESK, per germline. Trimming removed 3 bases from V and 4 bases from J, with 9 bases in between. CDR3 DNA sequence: TGTGCCAGCAGCCATCTAGCGAGCACCGGGGAGCTGTTTTTT. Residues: CASSHLASTGELFF.

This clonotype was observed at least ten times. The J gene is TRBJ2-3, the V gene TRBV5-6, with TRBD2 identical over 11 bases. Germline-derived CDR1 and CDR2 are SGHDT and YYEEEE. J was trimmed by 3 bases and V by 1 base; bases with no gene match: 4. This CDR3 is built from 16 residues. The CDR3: CASSLRASGRTDTQYF. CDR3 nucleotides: TGTGCCAGCAGCTTGAGGGCTAGCGGGAGGACAGATACGCAGTATTTT. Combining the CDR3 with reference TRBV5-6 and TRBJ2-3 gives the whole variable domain DAGVTQSPTHLIKTRGQQVTLRCSPKSGHDTVSWYQQALGQGPQFIFQYYEEEERQRGNFPDRFSGHQFPNYSSELNVNALLLGDSALYLCASSLRASGRTDTQYFGPGTRLTVL.